Listed below are T cell receptor beta chains from one sample, sequenced in a study of blood T cell repertoires in COVID-19. Measured with immunoSEQ multiplex PCR; TCRdb has only the in-frame clones, and not every one. Here the sample spans about 670,000 clones, 85% to 90% being singletons. The sample taken for sequencing was peripheral blood. These receptors were collected from a woman aged 18-29 years with acute or convalescent COVID-19. Both conserved end residues are part of each CDR3. A D gene is named only where the DNA matches it firmly. Part of the rows lack a size; the others show once, few, many or a class for expanded clones.

>TRBJ1-4|TRBV27|NA|NA
TGTGCCAGCAGTCCCCGAGGAGGGGTCGGAAAACTGTTTTTT
CASSPRGGVGKLFF
>TRBJ1-1|TRBV12-3/TRBV12-4|NA|NA
TGTGCCAGCCAAGTTTGGAGAAGCACTGAAGCTTTCTTT
CASQVWRSTEAFF
>TRBJ1-1|TRBV5-5|NA|NA
TGTGCCAGCAGCTTAGCCACTGAAGCTTTCTTT
CASSLATEAFF
>TRBJ1-1|TRBV6-1|NA|TRBD1
TGTGCCAGCAGTTTCGGGACAGGGAGGTGGACTGAAGCTTTCTTT
CASSFGTGRWTEAFF
>TRBJ1-1|TRBV4-1|NA|NA
TGCGCCAGCAGCCACGGCCCGACGGGAGACACTGAAGCTTTCTTT
CASSHGPTGDTEAFF
>TRBJ1-5|TRBV19|once|NA
TGTGCCAGTAGTCCGACCGACAGAATCGATCAGCCCCAGCATTTT
CASSPTDRIDQPQHF
>TRBJ1-2|TRBV7-2|NA|TRBD1
TGTGCCAGCAGCTTAGTACGGGACAGGGCATTGTTTAACTATGGCTACACCTTC
CASSLVRDRALFNYGYTF
>TRBJ2-3|TRBV6-5|NA|NA
TGTGCCAGCAGTTACCGTAGCCAAACCTGGGATACGCAGTATTTT
CASSYRSQTWDTQYF
>TRBJ2-7|TRBV6-2/TRBV6-3|NA|TRBD1
TGTGCCAGCAGCATACAGGGGTACGAGCAGTACTTC
CASSIQGYEQYF
>TRBJ1-6|TRBV2|once|NA
TGTGCCAGCAGTGAACTTGCAGGGCGCGCACCCCTCCACTTT
CASSELAGRAPLHF
>TRBJ1-2|TRBV15|NA|TRBD1
TGTGCCACCAGCAGGCTCCGGGACAGGGGCAATGGCTACACCTTC
CATSRLRDRGNGYTF
>TRBJ2-1|TRBV4-2|NA|NA
TGTGCCAGCAGCCGCGGCACGGGGGACGATGAGCAGTTCTTC
CASSRGTGDDEQFF
>TRBJ2-7|TRBV27|NA|TRBD1
TGTGCCAGCAGTTTGCAGGGGGCGGGAGAGCAGTACTTC
CASSLQGAGEQYF
>TRBJ2-7|TRBV12-3/TRBV12-4|NA|NA
TGTGCCAGCAGTAGTCAGGGCCACGAGCAGTACTTC
CASSSQGHEQYF
>TRBJ1-1|TRBV1|NA|NA
TGCACCAGCAGCCACAGTCGCAGGGGGCGGTGTGAAGCTTTCTTT
CTSSHSRRGRCEAFF
>TRBJ2-7|TRBV7-2|NA|NA
TGTGCCAGCAGCTTAGAAGCGGCCCTCGGGGAGCAGTACTTC
CASSLEAALGEQYF
>TRBJ1-5|TRBV21-1|NA|NA
TGTGCCAGCAGCAAAGTGAGGTTAGGCCTTCAGCCCCAGCATTTT
CASSKVRLGLQPQHF
>TRBJ2-3|TRBV24-1|NA|NA
TGTGCCACCAGTGATTCCAGGGGCCCTAGCACAGATACGCAGTATTTT
CATSDSRGPSTDTQYF
>TRBJ1-1|TRBV10-3|NA|NA
TGTGCCATCAAAGGGGCCGGGGGCACTGAAGCTTTCTTT
CAIKGAGGTEAFF
>TRBJ2-7|TRBV28|NA|TRBD1
TGTGCCAGCAGCCCTACAGGGGCCGACGAGCAGTACTTC
CASSPTGADEQYF
>TRBJ1-2|TRBV2|NA|TRBD1
TGTGCCATAGGACAGGGGAAGGGTGGCTACACCTTC
CAIGQGKGGYTF
>TRBJ2-1|TRBV14|NA|TRBD1
TGTGCCAGCAGCCGAACGGGACAGGGGGTTTCCAATGAGCAGTTCTTC
CASSRTGQGVSNEQFF
>TRBJ2-5|TRBV6-5|NA|NA
TGTGCCAGCAGCAGGGAGGACCCAGGGCGGGAGACCCAGTACTTC
CASSREDPGRETQYF